This TCR beta chain derives from a study of identical twins (dated by TCRdb to 2016 to 2017). At the level of the whole study: The study deep-sequenced TCR alpha and beta repertoires from monozygotic twins, unrelated adults of various ages and cord blood to test whether fetal clonotypes persist. To rule out contamination, the twin experiments were replicated at different times with different library preparation protocols.

As to this clonotype: Its antigen remains unidentified. It has no much larger one-base neighbor in the sample; base qualities were not kept.

Library prep was done by 5' RACE. Sequencing took place on an Illumina HiSeq 2000. A universal primer binding site was introduced by template switching, and a unique molecular identifier was present in the final cDNA, enabling accurate counting of TCR cDNA molecules. Specific primers in the conserved constant-segment region were used to synthesize first-strand cDNA for TCR alpha and beta chains. To control for contamination, each cDNA library was double barcoded with a SMART-Mk sample barcode plus Illumina barcodes. TruSeq adapter sequences along with Illumina sample barcodes were introduced in two successive PCR steps. TCR alpha and beta cDNA libraries were sequenced on the Illumina HiSeq platform with custom primers. Turning to the authors' computational methods: MiGEC processed the raw reads to extract unique molecular identifiers, while MiXCR was used to determine the CDR3 positions. For each individual, recombination models were inferred using an EM algorithm with the repgenHMM and IGoR tools. Shared clonotype analysis was performed with the tcR package in R, normalizing sharing by the product of cloneset sizes. To study raw recombination free of thymic and clonal selection effects, out-of-frame nonproductive sequences were analyzed. TCRdb passed the public sequencing reads through fastp at Q25 and MiXCR, retaining productive beta sequences. Duplicate CDR3 protein sequences are folded into a single record with the most common DNA and genes. For this entry, the V and J calls and clone size follow TCRdb and not the study's own pipeline. The table for this sample lists approximately 490,000 distinct CDR3 sequences; about 22% of them were counted only once. The leading ten clones occupy approximately 0.52% of the sample.

The CDR3 measures 15 amino acids from cysteine to phenylalanine. The sequence is cut down to CDR3 DNA, 45 bases in frame from base 1. Trimming takes 6 bases from V and 0 bases from J, and the germline ends sit 12 bases apart. Per the germline V gene (reference sequence), WNHNN is the CDR1 and SYGVQD is the CDR2. All donors were healthy Caucasians. Three pairs of female monozygotic twins, all aged roughly 18 to 29 years, made up the twin cohort. Positive isolation kits from Invitrogen were used to isolate CD4+ and CD8+ T cell populations. General findings and caveats noted by the study authors: In monozygotic twins, recombination models systematically underestimated out-of-frame TCR alpha sharing, but the models matched the sharing seen between unrelated individuals. Compared with coincidental sharing between unrelated individuals, out-of-frame TCR alpha sequences shared between twins showed an excess of sequences with low generation probability. The excess sharing between twins in beta out-of-frame sequences was weaker because fewer shared sequences reduced the signal-to-noise ratio. Zero-insertion analyses could be partly confounded by invariant T cells such as MAIT and iNKT, though diverse VJ usage argued against such confounding for most clonotypes. Fewer insertions were carried by abundant cord blood beta clonotypes, a similar but weaker trend appeared in young adult naive repertoires, and no such trend appeared in memory repertoires. Because the same donors could not be followed over many years, the conclusions relied on cross-sectional statistical analysis.

The sample also formed part of further work on yellow fever vaccine responses in identical twins. Reported in the second study: According to the authors, in identical twins the way T cells responded to vaccination appeared partly convergent and partly personalized. In identical twins, the study followed T cell clones that responded to the vaccine with precision.

The rearrangement combines TRBV10-1 with TRBJ2-1; the D gene is not confidently resolved. Sequencing was performed on CD4+ T cells sorted from blood. The origin of this receptor is a woman aged 18-29 years in good health. The CDR3 in this case is CASSNLGGSYNEQFF. The nucleotide sequence reads as follows: TGCGCCAGCAGCAACTTAGGCGGCTCCTACAATGAGCAGTTCTTC.